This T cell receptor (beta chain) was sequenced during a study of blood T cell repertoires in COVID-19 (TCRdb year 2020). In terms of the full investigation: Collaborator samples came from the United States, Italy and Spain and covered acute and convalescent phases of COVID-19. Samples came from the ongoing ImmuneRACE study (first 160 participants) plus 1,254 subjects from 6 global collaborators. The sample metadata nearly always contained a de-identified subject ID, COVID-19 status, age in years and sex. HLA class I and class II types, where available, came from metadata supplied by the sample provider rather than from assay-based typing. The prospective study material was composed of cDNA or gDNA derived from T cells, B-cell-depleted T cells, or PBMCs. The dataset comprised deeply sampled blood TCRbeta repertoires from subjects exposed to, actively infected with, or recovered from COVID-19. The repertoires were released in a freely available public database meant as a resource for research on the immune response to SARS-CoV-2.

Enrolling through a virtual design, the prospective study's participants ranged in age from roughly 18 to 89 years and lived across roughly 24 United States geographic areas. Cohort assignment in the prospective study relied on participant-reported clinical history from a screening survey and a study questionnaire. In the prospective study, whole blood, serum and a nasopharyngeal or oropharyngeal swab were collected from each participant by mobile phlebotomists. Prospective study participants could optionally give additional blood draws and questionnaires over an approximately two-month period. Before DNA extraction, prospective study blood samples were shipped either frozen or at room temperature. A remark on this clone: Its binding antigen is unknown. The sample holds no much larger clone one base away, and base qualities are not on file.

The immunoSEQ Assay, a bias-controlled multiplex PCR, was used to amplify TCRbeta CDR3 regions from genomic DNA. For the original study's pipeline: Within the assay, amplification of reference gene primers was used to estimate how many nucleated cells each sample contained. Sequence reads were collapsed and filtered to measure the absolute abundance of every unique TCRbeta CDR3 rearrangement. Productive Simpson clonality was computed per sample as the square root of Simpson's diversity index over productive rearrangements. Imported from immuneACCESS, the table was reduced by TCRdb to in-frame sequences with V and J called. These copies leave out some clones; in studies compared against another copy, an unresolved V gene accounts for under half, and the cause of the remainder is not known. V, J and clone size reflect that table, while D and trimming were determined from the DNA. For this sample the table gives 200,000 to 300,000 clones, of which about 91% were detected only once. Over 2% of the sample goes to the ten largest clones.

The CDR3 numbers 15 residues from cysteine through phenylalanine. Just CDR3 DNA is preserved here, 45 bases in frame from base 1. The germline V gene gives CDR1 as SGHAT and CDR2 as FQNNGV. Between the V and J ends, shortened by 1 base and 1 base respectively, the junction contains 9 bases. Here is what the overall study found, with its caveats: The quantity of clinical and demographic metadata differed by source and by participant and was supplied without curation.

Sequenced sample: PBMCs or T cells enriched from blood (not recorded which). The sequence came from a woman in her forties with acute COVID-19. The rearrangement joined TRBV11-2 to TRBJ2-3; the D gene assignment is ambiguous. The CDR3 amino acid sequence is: CASSLAPPGTDTQYF. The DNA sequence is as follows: TGTGCCAGCAGCTTAGCCCCCCCAGGCACAGATACGCAGTATTTT.